This T cell receptor beta chain was documented in a study of T cell responses to AZD1222 COVID-19 vaccine. Produced via immunoSEQ multiplex PCR; TCRdb's table is partial and in-frame only. The data show about 110,000 clones, nearly 90% seen once. Trimming took off 2 bases at V and 10 bases at J, with 15 bases between the two ends. Germline V lookup: CDR1 SNHLY, CDR2 FYNNEI. The length of the CDR3 is 14 residues. This specimen consisted of peripheral blood, obtained 28 days after the second AZD1222 dose. V is TRBV2 and J is TRBJ1-5; tentative D call: TRBD1 (6 bases). The sequence was obtained from an adult who received the AZD1222 COVID-19 vaccine. CDR3: CASSESAGARPQHF. DNA for the CDR3: TGTGCCAGCAGTGAATCAGCAGGGGCGAGACCCCAGCATTTT.